Detailed here is one T cell receptor beta chain. The antigen remains undetermined. Method: immunoSEQ multiplex PCR; TCRdb's copy keeps in-frame clones and lacks some. This table holds 95,000 to 150,000 clones, 92% found once. The data originate from a study of T cell responses to AZD1222 COVID-19 vaccine. Broader study findings: Spike-wide coverage was observed for vaccine-associated CD4 TCRs, with dominant responses at 160-218 and 743-854. Repertoire samples came only from after the peak T cell response.

The germline V gene has CDR1 MNHEY and CDR2 SMNVEV (reference sequence). This CDR3 has 9 amino acids. V was pared by 6 bases and J by 5 bases, with 1 base between. The clonotype comes from an adult in good health. The V gene is TRBV27, the J gene TRBJ1-1; D gene unclear. The specimen comprised peripheral blood, sampled on day 0 of AZD1222 vaccination. CDR3 residues: CASRTEAFF. The CDR3 DNA is TGTGCCAGCAGGACTGAAGCTTTCTTT.